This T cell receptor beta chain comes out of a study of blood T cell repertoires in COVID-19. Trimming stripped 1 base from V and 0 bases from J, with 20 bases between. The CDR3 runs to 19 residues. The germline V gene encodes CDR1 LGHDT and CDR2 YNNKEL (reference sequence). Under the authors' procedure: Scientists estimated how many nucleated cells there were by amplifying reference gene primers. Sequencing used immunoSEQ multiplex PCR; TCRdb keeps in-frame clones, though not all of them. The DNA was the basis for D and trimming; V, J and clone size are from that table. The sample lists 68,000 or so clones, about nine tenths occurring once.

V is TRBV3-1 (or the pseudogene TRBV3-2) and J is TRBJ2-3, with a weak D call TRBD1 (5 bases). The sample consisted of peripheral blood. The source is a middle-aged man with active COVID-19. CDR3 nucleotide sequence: TGTGCCAGCAGCCAAGTTTCTTGTGTCGCGGACAATAGCACAGATACGCAGTATTTT. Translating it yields CASSQVSCVADNSTDTQYF.